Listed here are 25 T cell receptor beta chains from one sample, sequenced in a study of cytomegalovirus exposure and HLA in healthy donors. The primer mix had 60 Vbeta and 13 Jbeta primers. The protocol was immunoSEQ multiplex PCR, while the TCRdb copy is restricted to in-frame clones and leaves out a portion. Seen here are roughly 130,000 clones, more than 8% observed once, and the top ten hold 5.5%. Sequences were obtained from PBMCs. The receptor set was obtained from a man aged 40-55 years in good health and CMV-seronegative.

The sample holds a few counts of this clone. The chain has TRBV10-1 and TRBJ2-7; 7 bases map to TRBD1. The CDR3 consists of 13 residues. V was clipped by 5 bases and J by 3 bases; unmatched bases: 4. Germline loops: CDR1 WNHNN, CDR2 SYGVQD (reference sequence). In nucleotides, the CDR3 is TGCGCCAGCAGTCCGGGACAGTTCTACGAGCAGTACTTC. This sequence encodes CASSPGQFYEQYF.

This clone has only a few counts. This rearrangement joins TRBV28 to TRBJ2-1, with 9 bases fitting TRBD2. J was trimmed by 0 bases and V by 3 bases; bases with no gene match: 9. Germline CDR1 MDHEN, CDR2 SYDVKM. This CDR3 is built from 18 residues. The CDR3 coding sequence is TGTGCCAGCAGTTTGGGTAACCTAGCGGGGTTCTCCTACAATGAGCAGTTCTTC. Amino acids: CASSLGNLAGFSYNEQFF.

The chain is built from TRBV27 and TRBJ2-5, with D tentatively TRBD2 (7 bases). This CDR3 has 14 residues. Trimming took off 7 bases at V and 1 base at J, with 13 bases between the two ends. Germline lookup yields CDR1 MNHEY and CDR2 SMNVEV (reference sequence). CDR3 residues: CASTPRGGQETQYF. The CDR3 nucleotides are TGTGCCAGCACCCCAAGGGGGGGCCAAGAGACCCAGTACTTC.

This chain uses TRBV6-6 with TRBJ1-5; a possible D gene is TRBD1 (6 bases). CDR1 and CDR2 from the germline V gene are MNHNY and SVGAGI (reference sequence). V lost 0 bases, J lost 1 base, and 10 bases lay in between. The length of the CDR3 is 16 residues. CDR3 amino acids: CASSYSTGTSNQPQHF. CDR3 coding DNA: TGTGCCAGCAGTTACTCGACAGGTACGAGCAATCAGCCCCAGCATTTT.

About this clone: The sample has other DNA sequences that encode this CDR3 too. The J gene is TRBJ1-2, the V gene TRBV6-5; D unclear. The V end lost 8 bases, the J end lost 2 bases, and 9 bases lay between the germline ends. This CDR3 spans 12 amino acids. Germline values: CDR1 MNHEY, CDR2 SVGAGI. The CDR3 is CASGGRNYGYTF. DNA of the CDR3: TGTGCCAGCGGCGGTCGGAACTATGGCTACACCTTC.

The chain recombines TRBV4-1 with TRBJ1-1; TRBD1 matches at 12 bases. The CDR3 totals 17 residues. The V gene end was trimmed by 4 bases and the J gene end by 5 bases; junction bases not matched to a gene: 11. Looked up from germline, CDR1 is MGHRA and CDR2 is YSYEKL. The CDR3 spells CASSPRDRGRLRTEAFF. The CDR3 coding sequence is TGCGCCAGCAGCCCCCGGGACAGGGGGCGCCTAAGGACTGAAGCTTTCTTT.

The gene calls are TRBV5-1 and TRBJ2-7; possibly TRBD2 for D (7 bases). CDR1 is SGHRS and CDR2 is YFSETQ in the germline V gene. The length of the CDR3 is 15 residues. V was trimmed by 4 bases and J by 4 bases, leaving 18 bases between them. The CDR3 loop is CASSRDGGPPYEQYF. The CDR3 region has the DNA TGCGCCAGCAGCCGTGACGGGGGGCCCCCTTACGAGCAGTACTTC.

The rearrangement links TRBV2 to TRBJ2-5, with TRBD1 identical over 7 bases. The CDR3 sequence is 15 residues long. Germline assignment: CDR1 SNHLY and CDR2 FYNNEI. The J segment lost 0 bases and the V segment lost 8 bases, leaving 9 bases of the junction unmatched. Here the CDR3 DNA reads TGTGCCAGCTACCGGGACAGAAGTAACCAAGAGACCCAGTACTTC. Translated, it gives CASYRDRSNQETQYF.

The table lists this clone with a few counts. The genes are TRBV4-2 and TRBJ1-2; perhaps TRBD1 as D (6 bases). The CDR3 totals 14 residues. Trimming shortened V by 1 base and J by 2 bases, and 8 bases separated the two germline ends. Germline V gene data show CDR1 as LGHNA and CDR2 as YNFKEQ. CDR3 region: CASSQAGTNYGYTF. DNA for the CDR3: TGTGCCAGCAGCCAAGCCGGGACAAACTATGGCTACACCTTC.

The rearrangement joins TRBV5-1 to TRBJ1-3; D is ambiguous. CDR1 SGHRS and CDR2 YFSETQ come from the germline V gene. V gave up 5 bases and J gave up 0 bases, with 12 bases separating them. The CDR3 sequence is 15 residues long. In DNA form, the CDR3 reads TGCGCCAGCAGGCGGGAGGGCAACTCTGGAAACACCATATATTTT. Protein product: CASRREGNSGNTIYF.

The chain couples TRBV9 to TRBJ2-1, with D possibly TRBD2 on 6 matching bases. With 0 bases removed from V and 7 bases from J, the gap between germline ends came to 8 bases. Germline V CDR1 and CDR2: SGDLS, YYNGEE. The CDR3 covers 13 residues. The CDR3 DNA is TGTGCCAGCAGCGTAGCACGGGAGAATGAGCAGTTCTTC. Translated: CASSVARENEQFF. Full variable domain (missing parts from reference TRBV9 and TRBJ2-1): DSGVTQTPKHLITATGQRVTLRCSPRSGDLSVYWYQQSLDQGLQFLIQYYNGEERAKGNILERFSAQQFPDLHSELNLSSLELGDSALYFCASSVARENEQFFGPGTRLTVL.

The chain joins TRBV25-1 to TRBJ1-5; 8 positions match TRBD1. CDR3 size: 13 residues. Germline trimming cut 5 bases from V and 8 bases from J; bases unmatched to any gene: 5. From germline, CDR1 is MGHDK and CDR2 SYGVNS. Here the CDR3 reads CASSSTGVKPQHF. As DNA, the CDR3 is TGTGCCAGCAGTTCGACAGGGGTAAAGCCCCAGCATTTT.

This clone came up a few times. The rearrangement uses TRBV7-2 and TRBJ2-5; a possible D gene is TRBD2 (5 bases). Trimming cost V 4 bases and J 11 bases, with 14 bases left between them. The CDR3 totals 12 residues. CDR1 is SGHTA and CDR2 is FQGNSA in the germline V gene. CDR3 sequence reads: CASSSALWEQYF. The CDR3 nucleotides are TGTGCCAGCAGCTCCGCTTTATGGGAGCAGTACTTC.

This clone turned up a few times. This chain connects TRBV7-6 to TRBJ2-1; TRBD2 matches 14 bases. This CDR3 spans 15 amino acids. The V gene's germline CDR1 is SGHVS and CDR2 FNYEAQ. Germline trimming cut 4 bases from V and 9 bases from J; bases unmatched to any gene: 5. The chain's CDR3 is CASSSLTSGGGEQFF. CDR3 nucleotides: TGTGCCAGCAGCTCCTTGACTAGCGGGGGGGGTGAGCAGTTCTTC.

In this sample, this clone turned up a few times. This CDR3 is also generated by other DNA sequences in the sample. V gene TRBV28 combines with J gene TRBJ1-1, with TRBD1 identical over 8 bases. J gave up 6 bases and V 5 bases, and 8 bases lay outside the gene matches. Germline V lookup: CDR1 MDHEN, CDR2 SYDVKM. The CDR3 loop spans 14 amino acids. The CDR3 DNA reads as TGTGCCAGCAGTCGCCCGGGACAGGTTTCTGAAGCTTTCTTT. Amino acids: CASSRPGQVSEAFF. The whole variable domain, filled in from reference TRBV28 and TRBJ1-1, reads DVKVTQSSRYLVKRTGEKVFLECVQDMDHENMFWYRQDPGLGLRLIYFSYDVKMKEKGDIPEGYSVSREKKERFSLILESASTNQTSMYLCASSRPGQVSEAFFGQGTRLTVV.

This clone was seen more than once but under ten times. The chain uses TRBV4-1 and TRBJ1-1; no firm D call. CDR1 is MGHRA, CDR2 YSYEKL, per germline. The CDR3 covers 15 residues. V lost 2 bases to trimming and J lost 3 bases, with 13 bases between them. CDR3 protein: CASSQPPSDYTEAFF. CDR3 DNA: TGCGCCAGCAGCCAACCCCCATCCGACTACACTGAAGCTTTCTTT.

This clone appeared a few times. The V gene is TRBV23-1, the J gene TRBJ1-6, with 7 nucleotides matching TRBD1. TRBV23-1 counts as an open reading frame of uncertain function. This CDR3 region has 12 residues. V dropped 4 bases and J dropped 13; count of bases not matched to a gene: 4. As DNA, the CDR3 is TGCGCCAGCAGTCCCACAGGGGCCCCCCTCCACTTT. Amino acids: CASSPTGAPLHF.

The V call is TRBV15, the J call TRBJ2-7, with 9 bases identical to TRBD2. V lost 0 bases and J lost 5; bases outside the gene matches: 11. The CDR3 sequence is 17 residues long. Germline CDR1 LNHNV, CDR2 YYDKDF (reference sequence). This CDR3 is CATSRDQAGGGPDEQYF. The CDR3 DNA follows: TGTGCCACCAGCAGAGATCAGGCGGGGGGGGGCCCAGACGAGCAGTACTTC.

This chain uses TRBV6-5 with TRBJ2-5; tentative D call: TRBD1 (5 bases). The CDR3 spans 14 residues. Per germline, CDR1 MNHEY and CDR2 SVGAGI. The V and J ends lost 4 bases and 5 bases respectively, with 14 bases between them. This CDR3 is CASSWSQVTETQYF. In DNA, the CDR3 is TGTGCCAGCAGTTGGTCACAGGTTACGGAGACCCAGTACTTC.

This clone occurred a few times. The CDR3 sequence is CAISPGHGYNSPLHF. The DNA for the CDR3 is TGTGCCATCAGCCCCGGACACGGCTATAATTCACCCCTCCACTTT. The chain employs TRBV10-3 and TRBJ1-6, with D tentatively TRBD1 (5 bases). CDR1 is ENHRY and CDR2 is SYGVKD in the germline V gene. Trimming pared 6 bases from V and 3 bases from J, leaving 12 bases between. The CDR3 length is 15 residues.

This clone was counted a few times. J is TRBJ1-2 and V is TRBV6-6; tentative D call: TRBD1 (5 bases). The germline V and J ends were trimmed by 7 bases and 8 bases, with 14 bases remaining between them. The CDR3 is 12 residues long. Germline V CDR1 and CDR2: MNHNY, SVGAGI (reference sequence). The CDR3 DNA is TGTGCCAGCACGGTGGGGCCAGAGGGCTACACCTTC. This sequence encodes CASTVGPEGYTF.

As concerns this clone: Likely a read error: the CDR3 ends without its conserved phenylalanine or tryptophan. The DNA of the CDR3 is TGTGCTAGTGGTTTGGTAACCCTGGAGGGATATTCACCCCTCCACTAT. Its translation: CASGLVTLEGYSPLHY. J is TRBJ1-6 and V is TRBV12-5; D ambiguous. The V and J ends lost 0 bases and 8 bases respectively, with 14 bases between them. CDR3 size: 16 residues. In germline, CDR1 is LGHNT, CDR2 FRNRAP.

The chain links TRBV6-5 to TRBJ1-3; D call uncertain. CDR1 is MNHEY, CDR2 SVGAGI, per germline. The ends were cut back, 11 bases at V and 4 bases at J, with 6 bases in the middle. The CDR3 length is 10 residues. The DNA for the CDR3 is TGTGCCTGCGAAGGAAACACCATATATTTT. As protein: CACEGNTIYF.

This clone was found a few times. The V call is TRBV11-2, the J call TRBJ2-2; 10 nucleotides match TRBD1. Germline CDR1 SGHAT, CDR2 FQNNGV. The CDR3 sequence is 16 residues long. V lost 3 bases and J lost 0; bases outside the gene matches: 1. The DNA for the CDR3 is TGTGCCAGCAGCTTTGGACAGGGGGCGAACACCGGGGAGCTGTTTTTT. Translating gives CASSFGQGANTGELFF.

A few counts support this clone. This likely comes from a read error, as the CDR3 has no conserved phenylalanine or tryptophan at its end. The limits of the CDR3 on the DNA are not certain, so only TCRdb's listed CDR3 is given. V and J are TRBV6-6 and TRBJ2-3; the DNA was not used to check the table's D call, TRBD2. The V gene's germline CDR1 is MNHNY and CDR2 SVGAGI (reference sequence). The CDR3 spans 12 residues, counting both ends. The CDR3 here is CASSYERGGLNL.